These 23 T cell receptor beta chains were all obtained from the same sample, sequenced in a study of blood T cell repertoires in COVID-19. Produced via immunoSEQ multiplex PCR; TCRdb's table is partial and in-frame only. The sample includes around 230,000 clones, roughly 80% of them seen just once. Input material: peripheral blood. The receptors shown here come from a woman in her sixties or seventies with active or convalescent COVID-19.

The chain uses TRBV19 and TRBJ1-2; maybe TRBD1 (6 bases). Trimming pared 4 bases from V and 0 bases from J, leaving 12 bases between. The CDR3 loop spans 15 amino acids. Germline lookup yields CDR1 LNHDA and CDR2 SQIVND (reference sequence). CDR3 sequence (DNA): TGTGCCAGTAGTAGAAACAGGGAAGCTAACTATGGCTACACCTTC. Translating gives CASSRNREANYGYTF.

V and J are TRBV3-1 (or the pseudogene TRBV3-2) and TRBJ2-1, with 9 bases identical to TRBD1. From germline, CDR1 is LGHDT and CDR2 YNNKEL (reference sequence). The CDR3 consists of 15 residues. The junction had 4 bases not matched to a gene; V was cut back by 4 bases and J by 3 bases. The CDR3 reads CASSLLTGGYNEQFF. The CDR3 region has the DNA TGTGCCAGCAGCCTACTGACAGGGGGCTACAATGAGCAGTTCTTC.

The chain carries TRBV18 and TRBJ1-5; 10 nucleotides match TRBD1. This CDR3 spans 15 amino acids. CDR1 KGHSH and CDR2 LQKENI come from the germline V gene. Trimming took 1 base from V and 5 from J; bases not matched to a gene: 2. The CDR3 coding sequence is TGTGCCAGCTCACCACAGGGACAGGGGTATCAGCCCCAGCATTTT. This codes for CASSPQGQGYQPQHF.

This chain joins TRBV19 and TRBJ2-5; 8 bases line up with TRBD1. The ends lost 0 bases at V and 1 base at J; junction bases unmatched: 4. Germline CDR1 is LNHDA and CDR2 is SQIVND (reference sequence). This CDR3 contains 16 residues. DNA for the CDR3: TGTGCCAGTAGTATAGAACACAGGGGGGTCCAAGAGACCCAGTACTTC. This codes for CASSIEHRGVQETQYF.

There are a few counts of this clone. The chain recombines TRBV7-7 with TRBJ2-6, with TRBD1 identical over 9 bases. With 5 bases clipped from V and 6 bases from J, the junction kept 5 bases outside the gene matches. Germline V gene sequence: CDR1 SSHAT, CDR2 FNYEAQ (reference sequence). The CDR3 consists of 15 residues. CDR3: CASSPQGAEANVLTF. The CDR3 DNA follows: TGTGCCAGCAGCCCACAGGGGGCTGAGGCCAACGTCCTGACTTTC.

The chain carries TRBV28 and TRBJ2-2; possibly TRBD1 for D (6 bases). Trimming left V 6 bases short and J 2 bases short, with 13 bases between. The length of the CDR3 is 15 residues. Germline V gene data show CDR1 as MDHEN and CDR2 as SYDVKM. The CDR3 spells CASREQGLNTGELFF. CDR3 sequence (DNA): TGTGCCAGCAGGGAACAGGGATTAAACACCGGGGAGCTGTTTTTT.

This sequence joins TRBV19 and TRBJ1-6; tentatively, D is TRBD1 (5 bases). The CDR3 runs to 17 residues. CDR1 is LNHDA, CDR2 SQIVND, per germline (reference sequence). V was trimmed by 3 bases and J by 2 bases, leaving 14 bases between them. Here the CDR3 DNA reads TGTGCCAGTAGTATGGAACACCTAGGGGCCTATAATTCACCCCTCCACTTT. Its protein product is CASSMEHLGAYNSPLHF.

The rearrangement joins TRBV29-1 to TRBJ1-2, with 9 bases that match TRBD1. This CDR3 spans 13 amino acids. With 8 bases clipped from V and 2 bases from J, the junction kept 6 bases outside the gene matches. Germline-derived CDR1 and CDR2 are SQVTM and ANQGSEA. Written as DNA, the CDR3 is TGCAGCTTAAGACAGGGGGAGAACTATGGCTACACCTTC. It encodes CSLRQGENYGYTF.

J is TRBJ2-7 and V is TRBV3-1 (or the pseudogene TRBV3-2), with D possibly being TRBD2 (6 bases). The V and J ends lost 2 bases and 0 bases respectively, with 11 bases between them. CDR1 and CDR2 from the germline V gene are LGHDT and YNNKEL (reference sequence). The CDR3 runs 15 residues. CDR3 protein: CASSQFIGGSYEQYF. The CDR3 DNA reads as TGTGCCAGCAGCCAATTCATCGGGGGCTCCTACGAGCAGTACTTC.

The rearrangement links TRBV7-3 to TRBJ1-1; D remains unclear. There are 14 residues in the CDR3. CDR1 and CDR2 (germline): SGHTA, FQGTGA. Trimming left V 5 bases short and J 7 bases short, with 17 bases between. The CDR3 loop reads CASSPNRVSDEAFF. CDR3 DNA sequence: TGTGCCAGCAGCCCAAACCGGGTTTCTGATGAAGCTTTCTTT.

The CDR3 nucleotides read TGTGCCAGCAGCTTAGATCAGTCTAGCGGGTCATTGAATGAGCAGTTCTTC. This gives the protein CASSLDQSSGSLNEQFF. J is TRBJ2-1 and V is TRBV11-3; 8 bases match TRBD2. The trim removed 0 bases at V and 7 bases at J, leaving 11 bases unmatched. This CDR3 is built from 17 residues. Germline loops: CDR1 SGHNT, CDR2 YENEEA.

V and J are TRBV28 and TRBJ1-1; 7 bases line up with TRBD1. V was clipped by 9 bases and J by 1 base; unmatched bases: 8. Germline V gene lookup returns CDR1 MDHEN and CDR2 SYDVKM. CDR3 length: 14 amino acids. The CDR3 sequence is CASLTGQRNTEAFF. CDR3 bases: TGTGCCAGTCTTACGGGACAGAGGAACACTGAAGCTTTCTTT.

V usage is TRBV7-9 and J usage is TRBJ2-2, with 7 bases that match TRBD2. V lost 5 bases, J lost 0 bases, and 9 bases stayed unmatched. The length of the CDR3 is 17 residues. CDR1 is SEHNR, CDR2 FQNEAQ, per germline (reference sequence). CDR3 protein: CASSEPLAGANTGELFF. The CDR3 region has the DNA TGTGCCAGCAGCGAACCTCTTGCGGGGGCGAACACCGGGGAGCTGTTTTTT.

The chain is built from TRBV6-2 or TRBV6-3 and TRBJ1-5, with unresolved D. The CDR3 runs to 14 residues. V lost 2 bases and J lost 5, with 10 bases in between. Germline V gene sequence: CDR1 MNHEY, CDR2 SVGEGT. Here the CDR3 DNA reads TGTGCCAGCAGTTACAGCACCGGGGATCAGCCCCAGCATTTT. It translates to CASSYSTGDQPQHF.

The chain is built from TRBV28 and TRBJ1-5, with D uncertain. The CDR3 consists of 14 residues. The V end was cut by 1 base, the J end by 1 base, with 5 bases between. The germline gives CDR1 MDHEN, CDR2 SYDVKM. The CDR3 DNA sequence: TGTGCCAGCAGTTTATCGGGGAGCAATCAGCCCCAGCATTTT. Translated, it gives CASSLSGSNQPQHF.

A single count supports this clone. The J gene is TRBJ1-5, the V gene TRBV12-3 or TRBV12-4; D possibly corresponds to TRBD1 (5 bases). Trimming removed 3 bases at V and 5 bases at J, with 8 bases between. This CDR3 has 13 residues. In DNA form, the CDR3 reads TGTGCCAGCAGTTTCGGGGGATATCAGCCCCAGCATTTT. Translating gives CASSFGGYQPQHF.

V and J are TRBV12-5 and TRBJ2-7, with TRBD2 as a possible D gene (6 bases). The CDR3 has 14 residues. Trimming took 1 base from V and 0 from J, leaving 7 bases between them. Germline CDR1 LGHNT, CDR2 FRNRAP. Written as DNA, the CDR3 is TGTGCTAGTGGTTTGGGGGGACTCTCCTACGAGCAGTACTTC. Translating it yields CASGLGGLSYEQYF.

The chain is built from TRBV7-9 and TRBJ2-3, with 9 bases identical to TRBD2. The CDR3 loop spans 16 amino acids. The germline V gene has CDR1 SEHNR and CDR2 FQNEAQ (reference sequence). The junction had 6 bases not matched to a gene; V was cut back by 5 bases and J by 0 bases. The CDR3: CASSRGGAPSTDTQYF. DNA for the CDR3: TGTGCCAGCAGCCGCGGGGGGGCCCCTAGCACAGATACGCAGTATTTT. Complete variable domain (other parts from reference TRBV7-9 and TRBJ2-3): DTGVSQNPRHKITKRGQNVTFRCDPISEHNRLYWYRQTLGQGPEFLTYFQNEAQLEKSRLLSDRFSAERPKGSFSTLEIQRTEQGDSAMYLCASSRGGAPSTDTQYFGPGTRLTVL.

The count of this clone is one. The rearrangement joins TRBV19 to TRBJ2-1, with 7 bases identical to TRBD1. V lost 5 bases and J lost 4; bases outside the gene matches: 8. This CDR3 comprises 15 residues. Germline assignment: CDR1 LNHDA and CDR2 SQIVND (reference sequence). CDR3: CASSPRTGSYNEQFF. The DNA for the CDR3 is TGTGCCAGTAGTCCTCGGACAGGAAGTTACAATGAGCAGTTCTTC.

V and J are TRBV20-1 and TRBJ2-1; TRBD1 is a possible D gene (5 bases). The CDR3 has 11 amino acids. V was clipped by 2 bases and J by 15 bases, with 14 bases between them. CDR1 and CDR2 from the germline V gene are DFQATT and SNEGSKA (reference sequence). The CDR3 is CSARKGERPFF. DNA for the CDR3: TGCAGTGCTAGAAAAGGGGAAAGACCGTTCTTC.

This rearrangement joins TRBV6-6 to TRBJ1-6; D gene unclear. The CDR3 extends over 13 amino acids. The V end lost 4 bases, the J end lost 7 bases, and 8 bases lay between the germline ends. CDR1 is MNHNY and CDR2 is SVGAGI in the germline V gene (reference sequence). The CDR3 loop reads CASSSPENSPLHF. Written as DNA, the CDR3 is TGTGCCAGCAGTTCCCCGGAGAATTCACCCCTCCACTTT.

J is TRBJ1-1 and V is TRBV28; 7 bases map to TRBD1. CDR1 is MDHEN, CDR2 SYDVKM, per germline. CDR3 length: 15 residues. After removal of 5 bases from V and 2 bases from J, the junction contained 8 bases not matched to a gene. The CDR3: CASSQPGTANTEAFF. The CDR3 nucleotides read TGTGCCAGCAGTCAACCCGGGACAGCTAACACTGAAGCTTTCTTT.

V is TRBV11-2 and J is TRBJ2-5; the D gene is possibly TRBD2 (5 bases). Looked up from germline, CDR1 is SGHAT and CDR2 is FQNNGV. The CDR3 sequence is 16 residues long. V was trimmed by 2 bases and J by 1 base, leaving 14 bases between them. The CDR3 protein is CASSLRLTGSQETQYF. The CDR3 coding sequence is TGTGCCAGCAGCTTAAGATTAACGGGATCCCAAGAGACCCAGTACTTC.